This T cell receptor beta chain was recovered during a study of beta chain features in type 1 diabetes (dated by TCRdb to 2017 to 2018). With regard to the full study: Mean age, gender distribution, total cell number and subset yield did not differ between patients and healthy donors. A total of roughly 99 million sorted cells were examined across all samples, and the number of cells per subset was strongly correlated with RNA yield. The study compared TCRB repertoires of sorted circulating CD4+ T cell subsets between recently diagnosed type 1 diabetes patients and matched healthy donors. Regulatory and stem cell-like memory subsets were isolated from only 8 patients and about eight healthy donors, whereas naive and central memory subsets came from all 30 or so donors.

For this chain, trimming is 0 bases at the V end and 0 bases at the J end, and the number of junction bases without a gene match is 9. Via the germline V gene, CDR1 is SGHVS and CDR2 FNYEAQ. From its cysteine to its phenylalanine, the CDR3 spans 18 amino acids. Only CDR3 DNA is held: 54 bases, read in frame from base 1. What the study reported, not specific to this receptor: Sequencing cDNA rather than genomic DNA could over-represent highly expressing activated cells, although activation and CD3 levels did not differ between groups. Because the HLA sub-analyses included only small numbers of individuals, any influence of HLA type on TCRB rearrangement was left unresolved. At VDJ recombination sites, type 1 diabetes patients had fewer insertions and more deleted nucleotides, which implies abnormalities in thymic rearrangement. PCR may preferentially amplify shorter templates, but because patient and control samples were amplified and corrected together, any resulting skew would affect both groups equally. Type 1 diabetes patients showed a moderate but significant shortening of TCRB CDR3 length in all four CD4+ subsets. Naive, central memory and regulatory TCRB repertoires appeared more similar among patients than among healthy donors.

The High Capacity cDNA Reverse Transcription Kit was used to reverse transcribe all of the isolated RNA, meaning that expressed TCRB transcripts were what got sequenced. Naive, central memory and regulatory T cell samples underwent deep immunoSEQ sequencing, averaging about 3.57 million total reads per sample. Sorted cells were lysed in RLT buffer and RNA was extracted with DNase-treated RNeasy Micro or Mini kits, depending on cell number. Each cell subset was processed on its own to prevent cross-contamination, while patient and healthy donor samples were processed together. Using the immunoSEQ multiplex PCR, TCRB sequences were amplified from cDNA into 87-bp fragments spanning the CDR3 region. Sequencing of the amplicons was performed on the Illumina HiSeq platform. Concerning the study's data processing: Synthetic template baselines were used to correct PCR bias computationally, reads within Hamming distance 2 were collapsed together, and singletons that could not be merged were discarded. Reads were aligned to IMGT to assign V, D and J genes, CDR3 length, and insertions or deletions at six rearrangement sites. Within each subset, clonotype counts were normalized to sorted cell number, after which true diversity and Gini coefficients were computed with the tcR R package. The overlap coefficient, calculated on TCRB nucleotide sequences, was used to measure repertoire sharing. The table comes from immuneACCESS by way of TCRdb, which keeps in-frame sequences with V and J called. Part of the clones is missing from these tables; in studies checked, under half for an unresolved V gene and the rest for unknown reasons. V, J and clone size reflect that table, while D and trimming were determined from the DNA. Across this sample there are around 160,000 clones, with 40% to 55% seen only once. Under 0.45% of the sample belongs to the ten largest clones.

In its sample, this clone was seen once. The target of this receptor is not known. Base qualities are not at hand, and no much larger clone is one base apart. A single peripheral blood draw of about 116 mL on average was collected from each donor into heparinised tubes. A BD FACSAria II and a panel including CD45RO, CCR7, CD25, CD127, CD95 and CD27 were used to sort naive, central memory, regulatory and stem cell-like memory CD4+ T cells. Every sorted population had a purity above 95%. PBMCs were isolated right away by Lymphoprep density gradient centrifugation and were stained directly, without culture. To minimize batch effects, samples were stained and sorted in pairs, one healthy donor with one patient per experiment.

The TCR sequence derives from a man aged 18 to 29 in good health. The specimen was Tregs from blood. The sample's cell subset or site label, decoded: regulatory CD4+ T cells. This chain is built from TRBV7-6 and TRBJ2-7, with 9 bases in between that match TRBD2. The DNA sequence reads TGTGCCAGCAGCTTAGCGACTAGCGGACCTTTAAGCTCCTACGAGCAGTACTTC. Its product reads: CASSLATSGPLSSYEQYF.